The 27 T cell receptor beta chains below were found in one sample sequenced in a study of OX40 agonist ivuxolimab in advanced cancers. TCRdb keeps only in-frame clones here, not all; method: immunoSEQ multiplex PCR. This table has around 52,000 clones, 83% appearing once. The source was CD4+ or CD8+ T cells sorted from blood, collected in a trial of the OX40 agonist ivuxolimab. All receptors derive from an adult with an advanced solid tumor such as melanoma, head and neck, liver or kidney cancer.

The chain uses TRBV28 and TRBJ2-1; D is ambiguous. V was cut by 4 bases and J by 8 bases, with 6 bases left in between. Germline-derived CDR1 and CDR2 are MDHEN and SYDVKM. The CDR3 has 11 amino acids. CDR3 amino acids: CASSSTHEQFF. The CDR3 DNA is TGTGCCAGCAGTTCAACCCATGAGCAGTTCTTC.

The rearrangement links TRBV29-1 to TRBJ2-2, with D maybe TRBD1 (6 bases). There are 13 residues in the CDR3. The germline CDR1 and CDR2 sequences are SQVTM and ANQGSEA. V lost 4 bases, J lost 4 bases, and 10 bases lay in between. The CDR3 coding sequence is TGCAGCGTTGGGCAGGGGAGCACCGGGGAGCTGTTTTTT. Translated, it gives CSVGQGSTGELFF.

The chain recombines TRBV2 with TRBJ1-2; D might be TRBD1 (6 bases). Trimming took off 2 bases at V and 4 bases at J, with 14 bases between the two ends. CDR3 length: 15 amino acids. In germline, CDR1 is SNHLY, CDR2 FYNNEI. The DNA of the CDR3 is TGTGCCAGCAGTGAAAAGGGGCAGGGGTCCTATGGCTACACCTTC. Translated: CASSEKGQGSYGYTF.

For the CDR3, the DNA is TGTGCCAGTAGTATAGAGGGACGGAGTGCGACCCAGCATTTT. It translates to CASSIEGRSATQHF. V is TRBV19 and J is TRBJ1-5; D possibly corresponds to TRBD1 (5 bases). This CDR3 has 14 residues. The ends were cut back, 0 bases at V and 11 bases at J, with 14 bases in the middle. Germline loops: CDR1 LNHDA, CDR2 SQIVND (reference sequence).

This chain connects TRBV10-3 to TRBJ1-2, with 9 bases fitting TRBD1. The CDR3 consists of 13 residues. Germline V lookup: CDR1 ENHRY, CDR2 SYGVKD. V shed 8 bases and J 8 bases; nucleotides not matched to a gene: 9. CDR3 DNA: TGTGCCATCCGGGACAGGGACCATCGCGGCTACACCTTC. Translation: CAIRDRDHRGYTF.

The gene calls are TRBV7-9 and TRBJ2-3, with TRBD2 matching 11 bases. This CDR3 has 19 amino acids. V lost 5 bases to trimming and J lost 3 bases; unmatched junction nucleotides: 16. Germline V lookup: CDR1 SEHNR, CDR2 FQNEAQ (reference sequence). The CDR3 spells CASSASVSGRALGTDTQYF. CDR3 in DNA: TGTGCCAGCAGCGCCTCTGTTAGCGGGAGGGCCCTCGGTACAGATACGCAGTATTTT. The variable domain in full, completed from reference TRBV7-9 and TRBJ2-3, reads DTGVSQNPRHKITKRGQNVTFRCDPISEHNRLYWYRQTLGQGPEFLTYFQNEAQLEKSRLLSDRFSAERPKGSFSTLEIQRTEQGDSAMYLCASSASVSGRALGTDTQYFGPGTRLTVL.

The chain recombines TRBV5-5 with TRBJ2-3; D might be TRBD1 (8 bases). The length of the CDR3 is 15 residues. Trimming pared 4 bases from V and 1 base from J, leaving 13 bases between. CDR1 and CDR2 from the germline V gene are SGHKS and YYEKEE (reference sequence). This chain's CDR3 is CASSGTGGGTDTQYF. The CDR3 coding sequence is TGTGCCAGCAGCGGAACAGGGGGGGGCACAGATACGCAGTATTTT. Variable domain in full (rest from reference TRBV5-5 and TRBJ2-3): DAGVTQSPTHLIKTRGQQVTLRCSPISGHKSVSWYQQVLGQGPQFIFQYYEKEERGRGNFPDRFSARQFPNYSSELNVNALLLGDSALYLCASSGTGGGTDTQYFGPGTRLTVL.

The chain couples TRBV5-1 to TRBJ2-7; TRBD2 matches 9 bases. The CDR3 runs to 18 residues. Germline assignment: CDR1 SGHRS and CDR2 YFSETQ. After removal of 0 bases from V and 6 bases from J, the junction contained 16 bases not matched to a gene. In DNA, the CDR3 is TGCGCCAGCAGCTTGGCTTTTCGGCTAGCGGGGACCTCGGGCGAGCAGTACTTC. Its translation: CASSLAFRLAGTSGEQYF.

This CDR3 is CAWSAGAGELFF. CDR3 DNA sequence: TGTGCCTGGAGTGCGGGAGCCGGGGAGCTGTTTTTT. The chain combines TRBV30 with TRBJ2-2, with D possibly matching TRBD2 (6 bases). Trimming took off 1 base at V and 6 bases at J, with 6 bases between the two ends. The CDR3 runs to 12 residues. CDR1 is GTSNPN and CDR2 is SVGIG in the germline V gene (reference sequence).

DNA of the CDR3: TGTGCCAGTAGTATAGGGGCTAGCGGGACCTACAATGAGCAGTTCTTC. Translating gives CASSIGASGTYNEQFF. The chain carries TRBV19 and TRBJ2-1; TRBD2 matches 9 bases. CDR3 length: 16 amino acids. Germline trimming cut 1 base from V and 2 bases from J; bases unmatched to any gene: 3. Germline CDR1 LNHDA, CDR2 SQIVND (reference sequence).

The J gene is TRBJ1-6, the V gene TRBV6-1, with 8 bases that match TRBD1. CDR3 length equals 15 residues. V dropped 10 bases and J dropped 3; count of bases not matched to a gene: 8. Germline CDR1 reads MNHNS; CDR2 reads SASEGT. CDR3 sequence: CATGQGGLYNSPLHF. The CDR3 coding sequence is TGTGCCACAGGACAGGGTGGACTCTATAATTCACCCCTCCACTTT.

V usage is TRBV29-1 and J usage is TRBJ2-1; 7 bases agree with TRBD1. The length of the CDR3 is 12 residues. Trimming at V came to 7 bases and at J to 10 bases, leaving 10 bases not matched to a gene. Per germline, CDR1 SQVTM and CDR2 ANQGSEA. CDR3 residues: CSAYAGGPEQFF. CDR3 DNA sequence: TGCAGCGCCTATGCAGGGGGACCAGAGCAGTTCTTC.

This chain uses TRBV20-1 with TRBJ2-7; unclear D gene. The V end was cut by 6 bases, the J end by 3 bases, with 6 bases between. CDR1 and CDR2 (germline): DFQATT, SNEGSKA (reference sequence). CDR3 length: 10 residues. CDR3 sequence reads: CSARLYEQYF. Here the CDR3 DNA reads TGCAGTGCCAGACTCTACGAGCAGTACTTC.

This chain uses TRBV9 with TRBJ2-6; 7 bases are a match to TRBD2. CDR3 size: 19 residues. Germline lookup yields CDR1 SGDLS and CDR2 YYNGEE. V lost 0 bases and J lost 4; bases outside the gene matches: 13. This CDR3 is CASSVGIAGEYPGANVLTF. DNA for the CDR3: TGTGCCAGCAGCGTAGGAATCGCGGGAGAATACCCGGGGGCCAACGTCCTGACTTTC. Filled out from reference TRBV9 and TRBJ2-6, the complete variable domain reads DSGVTQTPKHLITATGQRVTLRCSPRSGDLSVYWYQQSLDQGLQFLIQYYNGEERAKGNILERFSAQQFPDLHSELNLSSLELGDSALYFCASSVGIAGEYPGANVLTFGAGSRLTVL.

This clone has more than one count but fewer than ten. The rearrangement uses TRBV6-5 and TRBJ1-1; a weak D match, TRBD1 (5 bases). Trimming took off 1 base at V and 1 base at J, with 7 bases between the two ends. CDR3 length: 14 amino acids. Germline V gene lookup returns CDR1 MNHEY and CDR2 SVGAGI. The DNA for the CDR3 is TGTGCCAGCAGTTACTATGGGGGGAACACTGAAGCTTTCTTT. Its translation is CASSYYGGNTEAFF.

V usage is TRBV10-3 and J usage is TRBJ1-1, with 9 bases aligning to TRBD1. The trim removed 3 bases at V and 8 bases at J, leaving 7 bases unmatched. The CDR3 extends over 14 amino acids. Germline CDR1 is ENHRY and CDR2 is SYGVKD. The CDR3 here is CAISDPTGGIEAFF. Here the CDR3 DNA reads TGTGCCATCAGTGACCCGACAGGGGGAATAGAAGCTTTCTTT.

This chain joins TRBV7-2 and TRBJ2-7; TRBD2 agrees at 12 bases. V lost 5 bases and J lost 6; bases outside the gene matches: 11. Germline CDR1 and CDR2: SGHTA and FQGNSA. The CDR3 is made up of 16 amino acids. The CDR3 DNA reads as TGTGCCAGCAGCGGCCAACTAGCGGGAGGAGCCGCCGAGCAGTACTTC. Translation gives CASSGQLAGGAAEQYF.

The chain uses TRBV9 and TRBJ1-6; 7 nucleotides align to TRBD1. CDR1 and CDR2 (germline): SGDLS, YYNGEE. The trim removed 3 bases at V and 6 bases at J, leaving 3 bases unmatched. This CDR3 is 14 amino acids long. DNA of the CDR3: TGTGCCAGCAGCGGACAGGGACCTAATTCACCCCTCCACTTT. Amino acids: CASSGQGPNSPLHF.

The V call is TRBV7-8, the J call TRBJ2-2; TRBD2 matches at 7 bases. With 5 bases clipped from V and 1 base from J, the junction kept 1 base outside the gene matches. There are 14 residues in the CDR3. From germline, CDR1 is SGHVS and CDR2 FQNEAQ. Written as DNA, the CDR3 is TGTGCCAGCAGCGAGCGGGAGAACACCGGGGAGCTGTTTTTT. It is translated as CASSERENTGELFF.

The genes are TRBV30 and TRBJ2-3; 9 positions agree with TRBD2. This CDR3 is 16 amino acids long. Germline assignment: CDR1 GTSNPN and CDR2 SVGIG (reference sequence). V shed 2 bases, J shed 0 bases, and the junction held 6 bases outside the gene matches. CDR3 nucleotides: TGTGCCTGGAGTAGCGGGAGGAAAATTAGCACAGATACGCAGTATTTT. Its translation: CAWSSGRKISTDTQYF.

This clone has only one observation. V usage is TRBV7-2 and J usage is TRBJ1-2; perhaps TRBD1 as D (5 bases). This CDR3 is 16 amino acids long. Trimming cost V 6 bases and J 10 bases, with 27 bases left between them. Germline loops: CDR1 SGHTA, CDR2 FQGNSA. DNA for the CDR3: TGTGCCAGCAGTCAATACGATCCGGGGCGAGTTGGTGACTACACCTTC. Translation gives CASSQYDPGRVGDYTF. Variable domain in full (rest from reference TRBV7-2 and TRBJ1-2): GAGVSQSPSNKVTEKGKDVELRCDPISGHTALYWYRQSLGQGLEFLIYFQGNSAPDKSGLPSDRFSAERTGGSVSTLTIQRTQQEDSAVYLCASSQYDPGRVGDYTFGSGTRLTVV.

This rearrangement joins TRBV15 to TRBJ2-7; D gene ambiguous. Germline V gene data show CDR1 as LNHNV and CDR2 as YYDKDF (reference sequence). V dropped 4 bases and J dropped 2 bases, with 9 bases sitting between them. The CDR3 consists of 13 residues. The CDR3 DNA sequence: TGTGCCACCAGCACTAGTTCCACCTACGAGCAGTACTTC. It codes for CATSTSSTYEQYF.

This clone has just one count. The chain is built from TRBV11-2 and TRBJ2-1; D remains ambiguous. Trimming stripped 0 bases from V and 9 bases from J, with 18 bases between. The V gene's germline CDR1 is SGHAT and CDR2 FQNNGV. The CDR3 is 16 amino acids. The CDR3 loop reads CASSLDLALAFPEQFF. The CDR3 DNA follows: TGTGCCAGCAGCTTAGATCTGGCGTTAGCTTTCCCTGAGCAGTTCTTC.

Only one count was recorded for this clone. The rearrangement joins TRBV25-1 to TRBJ1-4; no clear D. This CDR3 is built from 13 residues. Trimming stripped 8 bases from V and 6 bases from J, with 13 bases between. CDR1 MGHDK and CDR2 SYGVNS come from the germline V gene. Here the CDR3 DNA reads TGTGCCAGCTTGGACTCAAGGCATGAAAAACTGTTTTTT. Its protein is CASLDSRHEKLFF.

The rearrangement joins TRBV5-4 to TRBJ2-5; a possible D gene is TRBD1 (6 bases). Germline values: CDR1 SGHNT, CDR2 YYREEE (reference sequence). V gave up 1 base and J gave up 5 bases, with 9 bases separating them. This CDR3 is 13 amino acids long. For the CDR3, the DNA is TGTGCCAGCAGCTTGACAGGGTCGGAGACCCAGTACTTC. Amino acid sequence: CASSLTGSETQYF. Filled out from reference TRBV5-4 and TRBJ2-5, the complete variable domain reads ETGVTQSPTHLIKTRGQQVTLRCSSQSGHNTVSWYQQALGQGPQFIFQYYREEENGRGNFPPRFSGLQFPNYSSELNVNALELDDSALYLCASSLTGSETQYFGPGTRLLVL.

V gene TRBV18 combines with J gene TRBJ2-7, with D possibly matching TRBD2 (5 bases). The V gene lost 2 bases and the J gene lost 6 bases, with 8 bases spanning the gap. Germline V gene lookup returns CDR1 KGHSH and CDR2 LQKENI. CDR3 size: 12 residues. DNA for the CDR3: TGTGCCAGCTCACCAGGAGCGGCCGAGCAGTACTTC. Encoded protein: CASSPGAAEQYF.

The chain uses TRBV9 and TRBJ1-3; D unresolved. Germline loops: CDR1 SGDLS, CDR2 YYNGEE. V was cut by 0 bases and J by 4 bases, with 8 bases left in between. The CDR3 is 14 amino acids. Here the CDR3 DNA reads TGTGCCAGCAGCGTAGACGAGTCGGGAAACACCATATATTTT. It encodes CASSVDESGNTIYF.